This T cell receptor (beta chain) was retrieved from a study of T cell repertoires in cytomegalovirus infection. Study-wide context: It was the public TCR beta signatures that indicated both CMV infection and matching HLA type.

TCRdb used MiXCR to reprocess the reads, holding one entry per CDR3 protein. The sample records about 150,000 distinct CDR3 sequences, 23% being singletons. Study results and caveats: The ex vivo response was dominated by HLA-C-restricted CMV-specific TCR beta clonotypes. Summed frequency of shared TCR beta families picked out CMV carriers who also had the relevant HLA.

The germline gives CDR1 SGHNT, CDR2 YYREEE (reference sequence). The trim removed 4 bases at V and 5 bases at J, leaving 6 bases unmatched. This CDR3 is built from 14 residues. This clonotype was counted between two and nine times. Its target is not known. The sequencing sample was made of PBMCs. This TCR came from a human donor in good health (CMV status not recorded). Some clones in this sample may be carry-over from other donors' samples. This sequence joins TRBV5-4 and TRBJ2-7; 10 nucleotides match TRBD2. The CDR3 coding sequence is TGTGCCAGCAGCGCGGGACTAGCGCCCCACGAGCAGTACTTC. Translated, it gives CASSAGLAPHEQYF.